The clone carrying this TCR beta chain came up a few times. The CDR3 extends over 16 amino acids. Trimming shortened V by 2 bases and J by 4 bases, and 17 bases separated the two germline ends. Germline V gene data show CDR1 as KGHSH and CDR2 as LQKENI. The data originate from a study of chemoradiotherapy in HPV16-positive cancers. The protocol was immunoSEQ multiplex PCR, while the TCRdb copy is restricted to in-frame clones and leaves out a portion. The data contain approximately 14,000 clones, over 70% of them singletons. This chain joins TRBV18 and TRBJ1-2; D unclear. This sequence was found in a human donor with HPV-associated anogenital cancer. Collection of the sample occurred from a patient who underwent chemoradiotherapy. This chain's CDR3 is CASSPAPGGGSYGYTF. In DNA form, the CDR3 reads TGTGCCAGCTCACCAGCCCCAGGCGGCGGAAGCTATGGCTACACCTTC.